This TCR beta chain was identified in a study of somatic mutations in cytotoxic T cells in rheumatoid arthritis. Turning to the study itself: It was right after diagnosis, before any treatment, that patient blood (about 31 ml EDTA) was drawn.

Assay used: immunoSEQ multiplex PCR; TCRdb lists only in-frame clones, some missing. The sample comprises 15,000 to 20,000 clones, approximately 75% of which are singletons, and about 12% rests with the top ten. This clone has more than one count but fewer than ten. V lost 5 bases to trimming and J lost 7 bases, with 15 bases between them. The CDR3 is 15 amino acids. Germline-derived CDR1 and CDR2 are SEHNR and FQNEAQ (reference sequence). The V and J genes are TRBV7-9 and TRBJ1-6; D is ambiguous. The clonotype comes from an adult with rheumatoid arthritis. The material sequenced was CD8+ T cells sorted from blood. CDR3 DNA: TGTGCCAGCAGCCCATCCGCAAGGGAGAATTCACCCCTCCACTTT. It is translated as CASSPSARENSPLHF.